Below are 3 T cell receptor beta chains sequenced from a single sample in a study of blood T cell repertoires in COVID-19. Libraries were prepared by immunoSEQ multiplex PCR; TCRdb keeps only in-frame clonotypes and omits some of them. The sample holds 200,000 to 300,000 clones, roughly 91% seen once. The sequenced material came from PBMCs or T cells enriched from blood (not recorded which). These receptors originate from a middle-aged man who had recovered from COVID-19.

This chain uses TRBV9 with TRBJ2-5; 9 bases line up with TRBD1. Germline assignment: CDR1 SGDLS and CDR2 YYNGEE. The trim removed 3 bases at V and 0 bases at J, leaving 6 bases unmatched. This CDR3 region has 16 residues. CDR3 amino acids: CASSAYRGLDQETQYF. In DNA, the CDR3 is TGTGCCAGCAGCGCCTACAGGGGGCTAGACCAAGAGACCCAGTACTTC.

The chain carries TRBV19 and TRBJ1-6; unclear D gene. V was trimmed by 8 bases and J by 7 bases, leaving 18 bases between them. This CDR3 spans 15 amino acids. The germline V gene has CDR1 LNHDA and CDR2 SQIVND (reference sequence). The CDR3 sequence is CASSLQFQENSPLHF. The DNA of the CDR3 is TGTGCCAGTTCCCTCCAGTTTCAGGAAAATTCACCCCTCCACTTT.

There are a few counts of this clone. The gene calls are TRBV19 and TRBJ2-3, with 10 positions matching TRBD2. The germline V gene has CDR1 LNHDA and CDR2 SQIVND (reference sequence). V lost 3 bases and J lost 5; bases outside the gene matches: 17. The length of the CDR3 is 19 residues. CDR3 protein: CASSIAAASGSWGIDTQYF. CDR3 nucleotide sequence: TGTGCCAGTAGTATCGCGGCGGCTAGCGGGAGCTGGGGCATAGATACGCAGTATTTT.